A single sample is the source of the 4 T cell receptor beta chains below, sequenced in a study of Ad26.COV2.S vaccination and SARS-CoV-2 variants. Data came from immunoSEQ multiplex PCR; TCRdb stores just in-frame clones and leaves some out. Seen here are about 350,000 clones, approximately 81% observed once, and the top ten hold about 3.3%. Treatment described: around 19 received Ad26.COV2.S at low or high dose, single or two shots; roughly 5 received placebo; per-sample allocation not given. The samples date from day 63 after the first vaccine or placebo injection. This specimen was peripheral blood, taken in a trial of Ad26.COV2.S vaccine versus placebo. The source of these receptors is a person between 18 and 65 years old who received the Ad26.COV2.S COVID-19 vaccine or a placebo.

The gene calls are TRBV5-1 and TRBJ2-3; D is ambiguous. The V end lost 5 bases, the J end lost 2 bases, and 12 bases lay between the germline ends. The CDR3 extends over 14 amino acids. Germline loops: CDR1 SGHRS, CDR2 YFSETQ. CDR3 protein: CASSSYLHTDTQYF. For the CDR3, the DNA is TGCGCCAGCAGTAGCTACCTCCACACAGATACGCAGTATTTT.

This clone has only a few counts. CDR3: CATQWGLPSSYNSPLHF. CDR3 nucleotide sequence: TGTGCCACCCAGTGGGGACTACCGAGCTCCTATAATTCACCCCTCCACTTT. The J gene is TRBJ1-6, the V gene TRBV2; possible D gene TRBD1, 5 bases. This CDR3 region has 17 residues. Germline values: CDR1 SNHLY, CDR2 FYNNEI. The V end was cut by 10 bases, the J end by 0 bases, with 19 bases between.

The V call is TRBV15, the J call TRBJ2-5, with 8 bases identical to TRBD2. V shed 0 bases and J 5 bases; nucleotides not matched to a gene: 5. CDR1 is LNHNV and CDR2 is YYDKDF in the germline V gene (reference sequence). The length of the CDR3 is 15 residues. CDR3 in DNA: TGTGCCACCAGCAGAGATCGGGGGGGTTGGGAGACCCAGTACTTC. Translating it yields CATSRDRGGWETQYF.

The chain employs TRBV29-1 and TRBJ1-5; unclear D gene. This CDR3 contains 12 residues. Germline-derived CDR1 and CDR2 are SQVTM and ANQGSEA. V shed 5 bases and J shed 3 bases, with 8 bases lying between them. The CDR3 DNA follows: TGCAGCGTTCGGGGATCCAATCAGCCCCAGCATTTT. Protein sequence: CSVRGSNQPQHF.